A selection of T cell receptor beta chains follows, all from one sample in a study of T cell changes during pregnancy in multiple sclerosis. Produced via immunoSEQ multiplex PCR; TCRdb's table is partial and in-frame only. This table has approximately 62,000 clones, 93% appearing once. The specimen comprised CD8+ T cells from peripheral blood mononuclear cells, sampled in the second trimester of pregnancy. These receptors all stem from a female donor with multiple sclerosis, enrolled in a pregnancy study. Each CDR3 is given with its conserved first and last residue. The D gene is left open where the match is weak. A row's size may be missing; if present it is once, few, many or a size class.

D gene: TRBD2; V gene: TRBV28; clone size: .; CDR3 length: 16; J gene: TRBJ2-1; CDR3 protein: CATPGTSGRPYNEQFF; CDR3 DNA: TGTGCCACTCCCGGGACTAGCGGGAGGCCCTACAATGAGCAGTTCTTC
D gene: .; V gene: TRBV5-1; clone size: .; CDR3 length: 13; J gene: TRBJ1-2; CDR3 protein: CASIFAGSYGYTF; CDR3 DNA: TGCGCCAGCATCTTTGCAGGATCCTATGGCTACACCTTC
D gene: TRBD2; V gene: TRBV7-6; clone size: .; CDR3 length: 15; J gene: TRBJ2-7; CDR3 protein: CASSPTGGDLREQYF; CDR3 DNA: TGTGCCAGCAGCCCGACGGGGGGGGACCTGCGAGAGCAGTACTTC
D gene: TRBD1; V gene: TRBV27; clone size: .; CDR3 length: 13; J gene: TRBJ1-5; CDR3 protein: CASGDRVSQPQHF; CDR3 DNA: TGTGCCAGCGGGGACAGGGTCTCGCAGCCCCAGCATTTT
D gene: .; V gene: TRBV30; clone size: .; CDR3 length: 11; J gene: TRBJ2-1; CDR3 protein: CAWSGLDEQFF; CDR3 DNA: TGTGCCTGGAGTGGGCTAGATGAGCAGTTCTTC
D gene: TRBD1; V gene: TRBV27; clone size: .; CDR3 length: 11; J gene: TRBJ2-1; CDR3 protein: CASSLGQGEFF; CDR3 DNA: TGTGCCAGCAGTTTAGGGCAGGGGGAGTTCTTC
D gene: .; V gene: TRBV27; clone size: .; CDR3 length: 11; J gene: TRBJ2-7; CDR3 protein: CASSQNSEQYF; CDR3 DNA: TGTGCCAGCAGTCAAAACTCCGAGCAGTACTTC
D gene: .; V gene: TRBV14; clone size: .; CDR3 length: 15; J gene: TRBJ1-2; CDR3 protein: CASSLTGRPDYGYTF; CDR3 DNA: TGTGCCAGCAGCCTCACTGGCAGGCCCGACTATGGCTACACCTTC
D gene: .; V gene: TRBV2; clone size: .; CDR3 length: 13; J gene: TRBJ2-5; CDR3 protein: CASSEPSKETQYF; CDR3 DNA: TGTGCCAGCAGTGAGCCTAGCAAAGAGACCCAGTACTTC
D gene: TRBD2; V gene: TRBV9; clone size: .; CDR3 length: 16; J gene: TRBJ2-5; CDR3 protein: CASSVLAGGSFETQYF; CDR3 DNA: TGTGCCAGCAGCGTATTAGCGGGGGGTTCGTTTGAGACCCAGTACTTC
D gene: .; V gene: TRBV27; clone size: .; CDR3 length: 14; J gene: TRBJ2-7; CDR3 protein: CASKEREYHYEQYF; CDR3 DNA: TGTGCCAGCAAGGAGCGCGAGTACCACTACGAGCAGTACTTC
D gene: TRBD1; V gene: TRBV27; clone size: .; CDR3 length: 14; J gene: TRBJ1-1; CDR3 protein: CASSGQGSNTEAFF; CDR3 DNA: TGTGCCAGCAGTGGACAGGGGTCGAACACTGAAGCTTTCTTT
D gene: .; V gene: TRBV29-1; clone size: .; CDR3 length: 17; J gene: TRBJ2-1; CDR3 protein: CSVEGGVAVSSYNEQFF; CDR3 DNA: TGCAGCGTTGAAGGGGGGGTGGCGGTTAGCTCCTACAATGAGCAGTTCTTC
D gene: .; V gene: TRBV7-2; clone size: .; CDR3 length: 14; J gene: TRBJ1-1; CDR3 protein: CASSLGGGGAEAFF; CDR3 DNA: TGTGCCAGCAGCTTAGGGGGTGGAGGGGCTGAAGCTTTCTTT
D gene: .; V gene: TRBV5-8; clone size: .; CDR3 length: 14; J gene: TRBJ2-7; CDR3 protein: CATPGQRGGYEQYF; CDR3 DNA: TGTGCCACCCCGGGGCAGAGGGGAGGCTACGAGCAGTACTTC
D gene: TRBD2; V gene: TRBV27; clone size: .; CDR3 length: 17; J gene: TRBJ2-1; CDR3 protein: CASSFGSSGRPYNEQFF; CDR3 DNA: TGTGCCAGCAGTTTCGGAAGCAGCGGGAGACCCTACAATGAGCAGTTCTTC
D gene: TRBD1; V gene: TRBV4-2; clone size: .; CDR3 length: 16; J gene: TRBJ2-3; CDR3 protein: CASSHATGESTDTQYF; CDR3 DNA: TGTGCCAGCAGCCATGCTACAGGGGAGAGCACAGATACGCAGTATTTT
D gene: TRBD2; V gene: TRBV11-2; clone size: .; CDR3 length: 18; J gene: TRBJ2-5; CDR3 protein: CASSLPGLAGGPVETQYF; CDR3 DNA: TGTGCCAGCAGCTTGCCCGGACTAGCGGGGGGGCCGGTAGAGACCCAGTACTTC
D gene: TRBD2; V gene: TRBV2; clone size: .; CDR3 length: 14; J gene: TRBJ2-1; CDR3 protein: CASSGTSGYNEQFF; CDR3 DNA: TGTGCCAGCAGTGGGACTAGCGGTTACAATGAGCAGTTCTTC
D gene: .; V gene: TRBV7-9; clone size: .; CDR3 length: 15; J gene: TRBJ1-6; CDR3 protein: CASRENREQNSPLHF; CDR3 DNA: TGTGCCAGCAGAGAAAACAGGGAACAGAATTCACCCCTCCACTTT
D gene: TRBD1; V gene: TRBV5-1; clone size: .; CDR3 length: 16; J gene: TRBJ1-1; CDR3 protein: CASSLEGQPMNTEAFF; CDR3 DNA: TGCGCCAGCAGCTTGGAGGGACAGCCCATGAACACTGAAGCTTTCTTT
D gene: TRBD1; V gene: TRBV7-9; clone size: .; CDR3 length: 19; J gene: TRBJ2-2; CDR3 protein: CASSAAGTEKGLNTGELFF; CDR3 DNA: TGTGCCAGCAGCGCCGCCGGGACAGAGAAAGGCCTGAACACCGGGGAGCTGTTTTTT
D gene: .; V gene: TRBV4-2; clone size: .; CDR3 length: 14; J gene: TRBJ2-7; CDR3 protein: CASSQQGSPYEQYF; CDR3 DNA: TGTGCCAGCAGCCAACAGGGGTCCCCCTACGAGCAGTACTTC
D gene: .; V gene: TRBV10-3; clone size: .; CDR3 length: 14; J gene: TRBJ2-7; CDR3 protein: CAISDRGELYEQYF; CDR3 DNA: TGTGCCATCAGTGACAGGGGGGAGCTCTACGAGCAGTACTTC
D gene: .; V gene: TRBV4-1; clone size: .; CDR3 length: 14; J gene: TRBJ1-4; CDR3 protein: CASRLRDIEEKLFF; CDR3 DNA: TGCGCCAGCCGACTCAGGGATATAGAGGAAAAACTGTTTTTT
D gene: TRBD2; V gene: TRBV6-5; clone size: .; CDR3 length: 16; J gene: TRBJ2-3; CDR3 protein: CASSFSGTRSTDTQYF; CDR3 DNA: TGTGCCAGCAGTTTCTCCGGGACTAGATCCACAGATACGCAGTATTTT
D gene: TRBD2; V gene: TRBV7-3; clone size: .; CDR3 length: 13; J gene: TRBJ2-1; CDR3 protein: CASSWGGSNEQFF; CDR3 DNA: TGTGCCAGCAGCTGGGGGGGGAGCAATGAGCAGTTCTTC
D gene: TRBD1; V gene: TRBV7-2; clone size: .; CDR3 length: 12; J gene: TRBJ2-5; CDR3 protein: CASSLNDRVQYF; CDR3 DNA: TGTGCCAGCAGCTTAAACGACAGGGTCCAGTACTTC
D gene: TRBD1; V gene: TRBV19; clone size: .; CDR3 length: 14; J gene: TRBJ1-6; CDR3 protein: CASKGDRASSPLHF; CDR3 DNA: TGTGCCAGTAAAGGGGACAGGGCATCTTCACCCCTCCACTTT
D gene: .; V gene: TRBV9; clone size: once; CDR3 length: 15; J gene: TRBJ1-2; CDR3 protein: CASSLWGRSYYGYTF; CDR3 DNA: TGTGCCAGCAGCTTATGGGGCCGATCCTACTATGGCTACACCTTC
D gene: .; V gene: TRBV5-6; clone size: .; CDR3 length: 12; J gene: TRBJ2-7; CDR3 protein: CASSLRGYEQYF; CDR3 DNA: TGTGCCAGCAGCTTACGGGGCTACGAGCAGTACTTC
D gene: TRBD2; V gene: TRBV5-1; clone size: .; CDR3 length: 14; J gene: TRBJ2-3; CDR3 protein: CASKGGGFTDTQYF; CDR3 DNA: TGCGCCAGCAAGGGCGGGGGGTTCACAGATACGCAGTATTTT
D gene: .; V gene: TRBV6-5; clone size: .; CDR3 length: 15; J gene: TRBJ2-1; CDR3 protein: CASSYSRGFYNEQFF; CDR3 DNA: TGTGCCAGCAGTTACTCAAGGGGTTTCTACAATGAGCAGTTCTTC
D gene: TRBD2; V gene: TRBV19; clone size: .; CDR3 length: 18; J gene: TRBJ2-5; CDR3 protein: CASSTFYRGLAGEETQYF; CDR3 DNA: TGTGCCAGTAGTACGTTCTACAGGGGACTAGCGGGAGAAGAGACCCAGTACTTC
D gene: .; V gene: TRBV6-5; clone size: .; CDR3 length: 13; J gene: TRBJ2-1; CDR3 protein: CASSSVPYNEQFF; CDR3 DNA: TGTGCCAGCAGCTCGGTCCCCTACAATGAGCAGTTCTTC
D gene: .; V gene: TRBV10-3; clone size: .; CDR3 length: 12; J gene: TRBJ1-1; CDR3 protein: CAISETGSEAFF; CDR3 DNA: TGTGCCATCAGTGAAACAGGGTCTGAAGCTTTCTTT
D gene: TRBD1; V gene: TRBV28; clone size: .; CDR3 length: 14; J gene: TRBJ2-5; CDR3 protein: CASNPQGAGETQYF; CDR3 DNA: TGTGCCAGCAACCCACAGGGGGCAGGAGAGACCCAGTACTTC
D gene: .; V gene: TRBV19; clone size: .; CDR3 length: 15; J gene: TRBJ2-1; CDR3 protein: CASSIRWGAYNEQFF; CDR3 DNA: TGTGCCAGTAGTATTAGGTGGGGAGCCTACAATGAGCAGTTCTTC
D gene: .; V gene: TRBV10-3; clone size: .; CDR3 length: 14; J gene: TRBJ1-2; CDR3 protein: CAISESSPNYGYTF; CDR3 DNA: TGTGCCATCAGTGAGTCGTCCCCAAACTATGGCTACACCTTC
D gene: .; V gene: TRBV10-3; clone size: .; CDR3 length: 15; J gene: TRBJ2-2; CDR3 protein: CAISEGGTYTGELFF; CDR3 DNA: TGTGCCATCAGTGAAGGAGGCACCTACACCGGGGAGCTGTTTTTT
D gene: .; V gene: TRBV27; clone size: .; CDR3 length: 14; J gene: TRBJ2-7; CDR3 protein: CASSSPADSNEQYF; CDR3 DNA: TGTGCCAGCAGTTCTCCCGCGGACTCAAACGAGCAGTACTTC
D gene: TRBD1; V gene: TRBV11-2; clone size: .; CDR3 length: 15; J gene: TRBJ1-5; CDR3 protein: CASSPGTGGNQPQHF; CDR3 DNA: TGTGCCAGCAGCCCCGGAACAGGGGGCAATCAGCCCCAGCATTTT
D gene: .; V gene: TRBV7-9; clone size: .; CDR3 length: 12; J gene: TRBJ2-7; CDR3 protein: CASSLRNYEQYF; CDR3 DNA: TGTGCCAGCAGCTTGCGGAACTACGAGCAGTACTTC
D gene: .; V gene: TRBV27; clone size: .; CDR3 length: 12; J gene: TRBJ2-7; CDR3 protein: CASMAGTYEQYF; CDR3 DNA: TGTGCCAGCATGGCAGGTACCTACGAGCAGTACTTC
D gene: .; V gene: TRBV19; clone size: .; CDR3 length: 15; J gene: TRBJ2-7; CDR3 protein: CASSISQRGLGEQYF; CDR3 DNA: TGTGCCAGTAGTATCAGTCAACGGGGGTTGGGCGAGCAGTACTTC
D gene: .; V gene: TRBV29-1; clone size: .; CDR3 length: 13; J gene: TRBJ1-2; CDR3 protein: CSVDRRVNYGYTF; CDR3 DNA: TGCAGCGTTGATCGGAGGGTGAACTATGGCTACACCTTC
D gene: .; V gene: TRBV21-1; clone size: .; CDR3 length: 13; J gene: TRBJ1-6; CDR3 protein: CASSDRVVSPLHF; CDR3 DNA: TGTGCCAGCAGCGACAGGGTCGTTTCACCCCTCCACTTT
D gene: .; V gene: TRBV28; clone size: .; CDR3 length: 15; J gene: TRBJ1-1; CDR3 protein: CASTPLREMNTEAFF; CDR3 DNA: TGTGCCAGCACCCCCCTCAGGGAAATGAACACTGAAGCTTTCTTT
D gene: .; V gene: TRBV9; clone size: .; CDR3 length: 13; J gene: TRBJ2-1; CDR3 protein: CASSPGYYNEQFF; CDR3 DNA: TGTGCCAGCAGCCCAGGGTATTACAATGAGCAGTTCTTC
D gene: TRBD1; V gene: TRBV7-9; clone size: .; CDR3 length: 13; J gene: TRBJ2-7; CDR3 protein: CASSTTTGVEQYF; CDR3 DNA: TGTGCCAGCAGCACTACTACAGGGGTCGAGCAGTACTTC
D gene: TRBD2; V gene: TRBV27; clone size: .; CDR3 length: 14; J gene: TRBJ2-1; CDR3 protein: CASSLGLAGVEQFF; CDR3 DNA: TGTGCCAGCAGTTTAGGTCTAGCGGGAGTTGAGCAGTTCTTC
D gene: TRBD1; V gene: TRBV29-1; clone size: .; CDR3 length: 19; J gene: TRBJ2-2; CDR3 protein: CSVRTSGTGASYNTGELFF; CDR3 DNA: TGCAGCGTTCGAACCTCCGGGACAGGGGCCTCCTACAACACCGGGGAGCTGTTTTTT
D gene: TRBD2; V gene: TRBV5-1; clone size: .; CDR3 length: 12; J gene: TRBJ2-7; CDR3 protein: CASRAGIDEQYF; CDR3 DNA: TGCGCCAGCAGAGCGGGAATTGACGAGCAGTACTTC
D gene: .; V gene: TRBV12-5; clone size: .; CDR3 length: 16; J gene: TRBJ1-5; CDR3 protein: CASGFGGMGGNQPQHF; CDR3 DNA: TGTGCTAGTGGTTTCGGGGGGATGGGAGGCAATCAGCCCCAGCATTTT
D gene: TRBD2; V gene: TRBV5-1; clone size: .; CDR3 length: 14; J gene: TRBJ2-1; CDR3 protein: CASSLYAGGDEQFF; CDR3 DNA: TGCGCCAGCAGCTTGTACGCTGGGGGGGATGAGCAGTTCTTC
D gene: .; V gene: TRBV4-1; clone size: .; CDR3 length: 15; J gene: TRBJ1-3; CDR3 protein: CASSPYIVAGNTIYF; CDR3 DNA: TGCGCCAGCAGCCCCTATATTGTCGCTGGAAACACCATATATTTT
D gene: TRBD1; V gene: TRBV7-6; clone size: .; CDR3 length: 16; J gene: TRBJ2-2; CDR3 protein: CASSLRTGGVTGELFF; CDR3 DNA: TGTGCCAGCAGCTTGAGGACAGGGGGAGTTACCGGGGAGCTGTTTTTT